This T cell receptor beta chain was documented in a study of blood T cell repertoires in COVID-19. Overall study: Some COVID-19 samples were acute and others convalescent; all came from the United States, Italy and Spain.

Deletions cut 4 bases from V and 8 bases from J, with 31 bases between. The CDR3 extends over 19 amino acids. Germline assignment: CDR1 PRHDT and CDR2 FYEKMQ (reference sequence). Original processing notes: The authors estimated nucleated cell counts from reference gene primer amplification. Some clones are missing from TCRdb's copy, which holds only in-frame ones; the method was immunoSEQ multiplex PCR. D and trimming come from the DNA, and the V and J calls and clone size come from that table. The data show some 82,000 clones, around 81% seen once. The sequence derives from a man aged 80 or over with acute or convalescent COVID-19. Sequences were obtained from peripheral blood. The chain has TRBV13 and TRBJ2-3; TRBD1 is a possible D gene (6 bases). Written as DNA, the CDR3 is TGTGCCAGCAGCTCCCACACCACCTACAGGGAGCCCTTCGGGGTTACGCAGTATTTT. It encodes CASSSHTTYREPFGVTQYF. Full variable domain (remainder filled in from reference TRBV13 and TRBJ2-3): AAGVIQSPRHLIKEKRETATLKCYPIPRHDTVYWYQQGPGQDPQFLISFYEKMQSDKGSIPDRFSAQQFSDYHSELNMSSLELGDSALYFCASSSHTTYREPFGVTQYFGPGTRLTVL.